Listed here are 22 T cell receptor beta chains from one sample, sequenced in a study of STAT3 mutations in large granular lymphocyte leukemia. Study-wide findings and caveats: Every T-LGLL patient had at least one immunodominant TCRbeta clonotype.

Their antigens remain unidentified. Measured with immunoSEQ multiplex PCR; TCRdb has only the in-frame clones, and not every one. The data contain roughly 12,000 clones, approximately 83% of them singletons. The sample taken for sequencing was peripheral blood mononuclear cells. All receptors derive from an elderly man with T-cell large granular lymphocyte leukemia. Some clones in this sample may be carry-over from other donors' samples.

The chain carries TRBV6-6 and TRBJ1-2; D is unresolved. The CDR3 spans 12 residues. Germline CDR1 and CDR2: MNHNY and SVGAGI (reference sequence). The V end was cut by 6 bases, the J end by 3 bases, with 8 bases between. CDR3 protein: CASSQDDYGYTF. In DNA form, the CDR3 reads TGTGCCAGCAGCCAGGATGACTATGGCTACACCTTC.

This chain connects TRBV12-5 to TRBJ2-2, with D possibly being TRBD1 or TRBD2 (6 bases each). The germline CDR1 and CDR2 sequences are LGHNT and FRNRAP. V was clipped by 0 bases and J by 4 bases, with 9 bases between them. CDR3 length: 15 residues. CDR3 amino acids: CASGLVQGGTGELFF. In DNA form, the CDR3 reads TGTGCTAGTGGTTTGGTACAGGGAGGCACCGGGGAGCTGTTTTTT.

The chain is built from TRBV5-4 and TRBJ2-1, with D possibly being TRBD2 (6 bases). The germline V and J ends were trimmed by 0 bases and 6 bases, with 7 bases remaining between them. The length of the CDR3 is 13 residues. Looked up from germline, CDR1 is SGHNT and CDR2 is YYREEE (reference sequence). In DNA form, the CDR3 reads TGTGCCAGCAGCTTGGTCGGGGGCAATGAGCAGTTCTTC. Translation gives CASSLVGGNEQFF. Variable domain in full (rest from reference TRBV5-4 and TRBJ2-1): ETGVTQSPTHLIKTRGQQVTLRCSSQSGHNTVSWYQQALGQGPQFIFQYYREEENGRGNFPPRFSGLQFPNYSSELNVNALELDDSALYLCASSLVGGNEQFFGPGTRLTVL.

CDR3 residues: CASSPVISGGADEQFF. The CDR3 DNA is TGTGCCAGCTCACCAGTAATCAGCGGGGGGGCAGATGAGCAGTTCTTC. The J gene is TRBJ2-1, the V gene TRBV18; 10 bases match TRBD2. V gave up 2 bases and J gave up 8 bases; unmatched junction bases: 9. The CDR3 consists of 16 residues. Germline lookup yields CDR1 KGHSH and CDR2 LQKENI.

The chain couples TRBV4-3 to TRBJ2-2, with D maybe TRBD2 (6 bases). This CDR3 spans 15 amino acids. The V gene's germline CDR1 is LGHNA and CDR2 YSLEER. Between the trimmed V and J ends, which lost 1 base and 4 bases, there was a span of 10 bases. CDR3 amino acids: CASSQALGGTGELFF. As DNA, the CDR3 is TGCGCCAGCAGCCAAGCCTTGGGGGGCACCGGGGAGCTGTTTTTT.

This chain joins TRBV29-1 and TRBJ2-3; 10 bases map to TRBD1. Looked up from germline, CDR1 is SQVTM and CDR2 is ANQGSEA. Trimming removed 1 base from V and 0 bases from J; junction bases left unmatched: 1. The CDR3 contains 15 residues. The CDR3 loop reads CSVEGDRGSTDTQYF. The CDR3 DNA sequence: TGCAGCGTTGAAGGGGACAGGGGTAGCACAGATACGCAGTATTTT.

In nucleotides, the CDR3 is TGTGCCAGCAGCGTAGTGGACAGTAACTATGGCTACACCTTC. Residues: CASSVVDSNYGYTF. V gene TRBV9 combines with J gene TRBJ1-2, with a possible D match to TRBD1 (6 bases). The CDR3 sequence is 14 residues long. Germline CDR1 reads SGDLS; CDR2 reads YYNGEE. Deletions cut 0 bases from V and 1 base from J, with 7 bases between.

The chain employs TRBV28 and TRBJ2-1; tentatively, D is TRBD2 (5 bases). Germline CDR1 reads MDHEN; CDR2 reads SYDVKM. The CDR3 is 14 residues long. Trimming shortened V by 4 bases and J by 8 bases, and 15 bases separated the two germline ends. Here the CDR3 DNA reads TGTGCCAGCAGTTCCCGGGCGGGTACGCATGAGCAGTTCTTC. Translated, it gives CASSSRAGTHEQFF.

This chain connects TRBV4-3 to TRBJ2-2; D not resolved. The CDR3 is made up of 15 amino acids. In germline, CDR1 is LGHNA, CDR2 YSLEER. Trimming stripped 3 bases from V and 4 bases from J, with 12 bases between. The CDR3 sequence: CASSHRARGTGELFF. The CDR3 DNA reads TGCGCCAGCAGCCACCGCGCACGAGGCACCGGGGAGCTGTTTTTT.

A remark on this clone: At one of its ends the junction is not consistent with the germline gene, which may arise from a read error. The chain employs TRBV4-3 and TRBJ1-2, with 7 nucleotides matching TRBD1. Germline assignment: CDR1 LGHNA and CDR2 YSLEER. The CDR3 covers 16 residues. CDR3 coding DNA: TGCGCCAGCAGCCAAGATTTCGGGGACAGCTTCTCCGGACGACTCTTC. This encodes CASSQDFGDSFSGRLF.

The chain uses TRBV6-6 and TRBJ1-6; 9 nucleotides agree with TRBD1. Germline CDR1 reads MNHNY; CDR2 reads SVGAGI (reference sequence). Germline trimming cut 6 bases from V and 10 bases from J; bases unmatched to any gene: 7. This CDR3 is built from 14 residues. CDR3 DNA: TGTGCCAGCAGAAGTACAGGGGGCGGATCACCCCTCCACTTT. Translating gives CASRSTGGGSPLHF.

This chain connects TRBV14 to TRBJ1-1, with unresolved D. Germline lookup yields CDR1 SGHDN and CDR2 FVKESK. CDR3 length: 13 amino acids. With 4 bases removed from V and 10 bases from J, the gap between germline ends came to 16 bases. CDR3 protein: CASSPRTTPGAFF. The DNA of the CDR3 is TGTGCCAGCAGCCCTAGGACGACCCCGGGAGCTTTCTTT. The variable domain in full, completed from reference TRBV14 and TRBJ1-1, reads EAGVTQFPSHSVIEKGQTVTLRCDPISGHDNLYWYRRVMGKEIKFLLHFVKESKQDESGMPNNRFLAERTGGTYSTLKVQPAELEDSGVYFCASSPRTTPGAFFGQGTRLTVV.

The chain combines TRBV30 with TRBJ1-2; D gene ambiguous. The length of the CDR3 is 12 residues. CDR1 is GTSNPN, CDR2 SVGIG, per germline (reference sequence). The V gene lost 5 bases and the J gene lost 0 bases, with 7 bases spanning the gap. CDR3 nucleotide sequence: TGTGCCTGGGTCCAGACTAACTATGGCTACACCTTC. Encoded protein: CAWVQTNYGYTF.

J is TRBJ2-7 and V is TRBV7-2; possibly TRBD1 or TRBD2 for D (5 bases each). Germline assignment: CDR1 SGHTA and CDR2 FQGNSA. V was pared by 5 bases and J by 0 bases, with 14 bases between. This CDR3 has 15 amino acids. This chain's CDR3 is CASSPTGTHSYEQYF. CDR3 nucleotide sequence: TGTGCCAGCAGCCCTACCGGGACCCACTCCTACGAGCAGTACTTC.

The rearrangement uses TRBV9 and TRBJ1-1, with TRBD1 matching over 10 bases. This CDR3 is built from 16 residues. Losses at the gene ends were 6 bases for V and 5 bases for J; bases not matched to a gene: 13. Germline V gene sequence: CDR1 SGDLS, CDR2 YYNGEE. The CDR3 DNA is TGTGCCAGCAACGAACCGCGGACAGGGGGTTTTACTGAAGCTTTCTTT. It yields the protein CASNEPRTGGFTEAFF. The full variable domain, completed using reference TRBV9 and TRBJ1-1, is DSGVTQTPKHLITATGQRVTLRCSPRSGDLSVYWYQQSLDQGLQFLIQYYNGEERAKGNILERFSAQQFPDLHSELNLSSLELGDSALYFCASNEPRTGGFTEAFFGQGTRLTVV.

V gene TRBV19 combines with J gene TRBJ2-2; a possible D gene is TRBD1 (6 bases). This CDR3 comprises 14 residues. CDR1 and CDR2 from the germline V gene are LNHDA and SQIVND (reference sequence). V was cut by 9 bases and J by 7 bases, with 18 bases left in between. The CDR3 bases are TGTGCCAGCCTTCCCTCAGGGGCGCTCGGGGAGCTGTTTTTT. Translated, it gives CASLPSGALGELFF.

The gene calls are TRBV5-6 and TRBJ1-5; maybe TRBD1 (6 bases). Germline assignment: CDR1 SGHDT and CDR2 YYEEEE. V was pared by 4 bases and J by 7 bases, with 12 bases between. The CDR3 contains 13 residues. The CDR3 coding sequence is TGTGCCAGCAGCAACAGGGCCCGCCAGCCCCAGCATTTT. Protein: CASSNRARQPQHF.

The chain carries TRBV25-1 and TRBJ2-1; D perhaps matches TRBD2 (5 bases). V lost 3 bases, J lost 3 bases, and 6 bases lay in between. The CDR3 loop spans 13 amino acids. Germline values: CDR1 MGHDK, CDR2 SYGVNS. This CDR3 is CASSEAGYNEQFF. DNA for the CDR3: TGTGCCAGCAGTGAGGCGGGCTACAATGAGCAGTTCTTC.

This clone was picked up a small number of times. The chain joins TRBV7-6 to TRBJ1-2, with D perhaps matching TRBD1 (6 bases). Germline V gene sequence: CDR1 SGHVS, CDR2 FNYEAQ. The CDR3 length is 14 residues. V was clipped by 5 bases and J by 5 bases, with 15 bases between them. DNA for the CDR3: TGTGCCAGCAGCAAAGAGGACAGCCGATATGGCTACACCTTC. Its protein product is CASSKEDSRYGYTF.

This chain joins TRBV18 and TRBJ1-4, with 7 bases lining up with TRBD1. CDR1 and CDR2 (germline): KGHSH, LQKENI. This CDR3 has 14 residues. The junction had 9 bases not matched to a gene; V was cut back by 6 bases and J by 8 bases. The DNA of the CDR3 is TGTGCCAGCTCTCCTTCAGACAGGGACGAAAAACTGTTTTTT. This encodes CASSPSDRDEKLFF.

The CDR3 DNA is TGTGCCAGCTCACCATTTTACCGGACAGGGGGTGAAGGCTACACCTTC. Its protein is CASSPFYRTGGEGYTF. This chain connects TRBV18 to TRBJ1-2, with TRBD1 matching over 10 bases. There are 16 residues in the CDR3. The J segment lost 8 bases and the V segment lost 2 bases, leaving 11 bases of the junction unmatched. Looked up from germline, CDR1 is KGHSH and CDR2 is LQKENI.

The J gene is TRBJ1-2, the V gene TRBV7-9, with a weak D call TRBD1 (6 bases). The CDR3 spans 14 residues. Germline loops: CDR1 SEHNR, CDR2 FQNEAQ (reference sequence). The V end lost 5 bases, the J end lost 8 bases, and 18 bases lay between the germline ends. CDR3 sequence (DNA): TGTGCCAGCAGCGCCCGCACAGGAGGGGGGGGCTACACCTTC. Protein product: CASSARTGGGGYTF.